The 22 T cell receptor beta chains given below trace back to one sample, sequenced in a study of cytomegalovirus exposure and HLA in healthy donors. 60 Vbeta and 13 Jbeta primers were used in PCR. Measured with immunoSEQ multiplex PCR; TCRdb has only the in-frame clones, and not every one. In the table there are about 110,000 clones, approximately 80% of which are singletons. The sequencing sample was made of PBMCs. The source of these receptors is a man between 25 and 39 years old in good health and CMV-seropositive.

The CDR3 DNA sequence: TGTGCCAGCAGCCAAGAGTTAGGCCTGAGCGCCGAGCAGTACTTC. Residues: CASSQELGLSAEQYF. The chain employs TRBV4-2 and TRBJ2-7; no firm D call. Trimming removed 0 bases from V and 6 bases from J, with 15 bases in between. Germline V gene lookup returns CDR1 LGHNA and CDR2 YNFKEQ. The CDR3 sequence is 15 residues long.

The CDR3: CASSREGGEPNYGYTF. In DNA, the CDR3 is TGTGCCAGCAGTCGAGAAGGGGGCGAACCTAACTATGGCTACACCTTC. The chain has TRBV7-2 and TRBJ1-2, with 7 bases aligning to TRBD1. Losses at the gene ends were 6 bases for V and 0 bases for J; bases not matched to a gene: 10. The CDR3 length is 16 residues. Germline V lookup: CDR1 SGHTA, CDR2 FQGNSA.

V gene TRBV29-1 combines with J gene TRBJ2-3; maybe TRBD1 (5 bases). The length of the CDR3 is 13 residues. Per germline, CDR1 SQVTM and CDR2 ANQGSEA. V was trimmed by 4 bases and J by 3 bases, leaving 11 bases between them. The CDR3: CSVVEGVTDTQYF. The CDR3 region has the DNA TGCAGCGTTGTAGAAGGGGTTACAGATACGCAGTATTTT.

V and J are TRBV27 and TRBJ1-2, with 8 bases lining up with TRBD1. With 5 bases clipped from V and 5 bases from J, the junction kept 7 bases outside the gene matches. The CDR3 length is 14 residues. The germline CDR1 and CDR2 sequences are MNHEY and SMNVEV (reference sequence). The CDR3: CASSRTGPPYGYTF. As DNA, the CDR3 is TGTGCCAGCAGTCGGACAGGGCCGCCGTATGGCTACACCTTC.

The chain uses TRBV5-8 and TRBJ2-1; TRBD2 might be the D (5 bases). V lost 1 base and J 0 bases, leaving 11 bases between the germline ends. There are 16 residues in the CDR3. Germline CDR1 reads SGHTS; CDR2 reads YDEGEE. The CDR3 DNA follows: TGTGCCAGCAGCTTGATAGCGACGTACTCCTACAATGAGCAGTTCTTC. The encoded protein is CASSLIATYSYNEQFF.

The CDR3 DNA is TGTGCCAGCAGTTTCTCCGGGTGGGCGCAGTATTTT. This translates into CASSFSGWAQYF. The J gene is TRBJ2-3, the V gene TRBV27, with D hard to call. With 3 bases removed from V and 10 bases from J, the gap between germline ends came to 11 bases. The CDR3 loop spans 12 amino acids. Germline CDR1 MNHEY, CDR2 SMNVEV (reference sequence).

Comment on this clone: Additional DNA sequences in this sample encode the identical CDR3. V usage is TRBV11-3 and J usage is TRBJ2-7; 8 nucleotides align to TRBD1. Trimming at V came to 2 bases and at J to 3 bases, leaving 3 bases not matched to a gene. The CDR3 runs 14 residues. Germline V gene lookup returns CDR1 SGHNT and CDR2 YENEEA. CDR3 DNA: TGTGCCAGCAGCTTAAGCGACAGGGGCTACGAGCAGTACTTC. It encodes CASSLSDRGYEQYF.

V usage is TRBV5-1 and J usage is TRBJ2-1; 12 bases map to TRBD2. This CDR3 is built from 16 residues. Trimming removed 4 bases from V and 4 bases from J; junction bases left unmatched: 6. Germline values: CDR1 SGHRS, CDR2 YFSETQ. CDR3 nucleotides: TGCGCCAGCAGCCCGACTAGCGGGGGCCTATACAATGAGCAGTTCTTC. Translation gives CASSPTSGGLYNEQFF.

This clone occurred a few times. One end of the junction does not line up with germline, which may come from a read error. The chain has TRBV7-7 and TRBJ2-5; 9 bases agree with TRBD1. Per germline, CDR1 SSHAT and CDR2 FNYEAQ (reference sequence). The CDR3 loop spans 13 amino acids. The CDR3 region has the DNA TGTGCTAGCAAACTTGGACAGGGGGAGACCCAGTACTTC. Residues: CASKLGQGETQYF. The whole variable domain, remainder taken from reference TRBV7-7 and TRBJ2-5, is GAGVSQSPRYKVTKRGQDVTLRCDPISSHATLYWYQQALGQGPEFLTYFNYEAQPDKSGLPSDRFSAERPEGSISTLTIQRTEQRDSAMYRCASKLGQGETQYFGPGTRLLVL.

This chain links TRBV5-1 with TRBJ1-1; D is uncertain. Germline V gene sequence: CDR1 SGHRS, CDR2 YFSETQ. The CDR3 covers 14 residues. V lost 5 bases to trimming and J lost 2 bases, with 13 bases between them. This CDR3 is CASSLYRVNTEAFF. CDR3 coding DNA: TGCGCCAGCAGTTTGTACCGGGTTAACACTGAAGCTTTCTTT.

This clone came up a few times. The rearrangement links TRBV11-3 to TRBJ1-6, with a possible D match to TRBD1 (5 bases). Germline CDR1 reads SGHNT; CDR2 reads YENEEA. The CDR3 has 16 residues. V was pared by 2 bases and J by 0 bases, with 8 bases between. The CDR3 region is CASSLYRSSYNSPLHF. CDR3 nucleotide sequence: TGTGCCAGCAGCTTATACAGGAGCTCCTATAATTCACCCCTCCACTTT. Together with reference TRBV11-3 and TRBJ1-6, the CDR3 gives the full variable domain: EAGVVQSPRYKIIEKKQPVAFWCNPISGHNTLYWYLQNLGQGPELLIRYENEEAVDDSQLPKDRFSAERLKGVDSTLKIQPAELGDSAVYLCASSLYRSSYNSPLHFGNGTRLTVT.

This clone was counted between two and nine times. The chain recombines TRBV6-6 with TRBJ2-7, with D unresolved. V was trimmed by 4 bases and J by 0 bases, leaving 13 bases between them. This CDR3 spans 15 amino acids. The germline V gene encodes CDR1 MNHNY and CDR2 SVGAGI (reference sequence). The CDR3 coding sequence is TGTGCCAGCAGTTCTGACACCCAGCCCTCCTACGAGCAGTACTTC. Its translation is CASSSDTQPSYEQYF.

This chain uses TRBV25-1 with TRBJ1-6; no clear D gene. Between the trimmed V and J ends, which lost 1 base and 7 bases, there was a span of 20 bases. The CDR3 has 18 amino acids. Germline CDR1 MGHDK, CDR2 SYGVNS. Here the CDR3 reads CASSELIPEDTENSPLHF. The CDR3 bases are TGTGCCAGCAGTGAATTAATTCCCGAAGACACCGAAAATTCACCCCTCCACTTT.

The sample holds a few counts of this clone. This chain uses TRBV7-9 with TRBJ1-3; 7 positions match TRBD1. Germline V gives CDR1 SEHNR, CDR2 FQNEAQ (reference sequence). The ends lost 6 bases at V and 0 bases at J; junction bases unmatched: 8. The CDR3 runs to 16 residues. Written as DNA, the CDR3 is TGTGCCAGCAGACGCGGGACAGCGAGCTCTGGAAACACCATATATTTT. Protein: CASRRGTASSGNTIYF.

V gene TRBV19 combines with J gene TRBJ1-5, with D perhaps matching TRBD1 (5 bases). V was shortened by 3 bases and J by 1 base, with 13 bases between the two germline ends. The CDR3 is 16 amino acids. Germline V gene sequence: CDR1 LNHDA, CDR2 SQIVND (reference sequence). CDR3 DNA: TGTGCCAGTAGTATTTACGGGGGGGAAAGCAATCAGCCCCAGCATTTT. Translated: CASSIYGGESNQPQHF.

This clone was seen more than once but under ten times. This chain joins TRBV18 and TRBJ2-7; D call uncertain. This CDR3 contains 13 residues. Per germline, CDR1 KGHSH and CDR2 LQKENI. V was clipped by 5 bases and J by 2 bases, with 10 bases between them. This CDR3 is CASSTESTYEQYF. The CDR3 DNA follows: TGTGCCAGCTCAACTGAGTCGACCTACGAGCAGTACTTC.

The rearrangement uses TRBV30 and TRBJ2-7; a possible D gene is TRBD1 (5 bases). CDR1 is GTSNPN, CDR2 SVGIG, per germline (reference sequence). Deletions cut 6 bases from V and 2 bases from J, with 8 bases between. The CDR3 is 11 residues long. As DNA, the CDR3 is TGTGCCTGCAGGGATCCCTACGAGCAGTACTTC. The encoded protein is CACRDPYEQYF.

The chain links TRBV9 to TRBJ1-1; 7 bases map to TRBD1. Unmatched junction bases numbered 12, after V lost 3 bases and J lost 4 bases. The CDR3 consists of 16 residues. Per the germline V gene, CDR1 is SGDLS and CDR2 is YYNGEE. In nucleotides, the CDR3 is TGTGCCAGCAGCGGCGGGACAGCTTGGGATGGCACTGAAGCTTTCTTT. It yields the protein CASSGGTAWDGTEAFF.

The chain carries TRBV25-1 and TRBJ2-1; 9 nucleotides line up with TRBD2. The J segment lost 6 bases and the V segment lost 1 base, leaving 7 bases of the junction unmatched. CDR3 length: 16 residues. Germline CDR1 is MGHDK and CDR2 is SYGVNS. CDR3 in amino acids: CASSESRTSVFNEQFF. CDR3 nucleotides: TGTGCCAGCAGTGAATCGCGGACTAGCGTCTTCAATGAGCAGTTCTTC.

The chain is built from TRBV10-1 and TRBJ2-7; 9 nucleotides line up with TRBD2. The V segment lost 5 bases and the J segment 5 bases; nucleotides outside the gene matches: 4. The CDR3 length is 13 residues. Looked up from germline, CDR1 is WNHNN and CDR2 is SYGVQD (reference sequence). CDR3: CASSSSGGNEQYF. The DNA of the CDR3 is TGCGCCAGCAGTTCGAGCGGGGGGAACGAGCAGTACTTC.

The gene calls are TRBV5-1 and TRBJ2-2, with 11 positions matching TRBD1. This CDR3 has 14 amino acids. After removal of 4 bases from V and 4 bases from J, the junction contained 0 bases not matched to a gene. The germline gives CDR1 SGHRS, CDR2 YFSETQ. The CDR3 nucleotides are TGCGCCAGCAGCGGGACAGGGGGCACCGGGGAGCTGTTTTTT. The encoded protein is CASSGTGGTGELFF.

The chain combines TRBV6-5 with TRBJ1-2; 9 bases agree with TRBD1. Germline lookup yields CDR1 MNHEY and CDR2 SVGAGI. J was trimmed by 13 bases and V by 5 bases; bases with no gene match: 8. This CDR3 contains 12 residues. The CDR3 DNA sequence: TGTGCCAGCAGTCACCCGGGACAGGGATTCACCTTC. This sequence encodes CASSHPGQGFTF.